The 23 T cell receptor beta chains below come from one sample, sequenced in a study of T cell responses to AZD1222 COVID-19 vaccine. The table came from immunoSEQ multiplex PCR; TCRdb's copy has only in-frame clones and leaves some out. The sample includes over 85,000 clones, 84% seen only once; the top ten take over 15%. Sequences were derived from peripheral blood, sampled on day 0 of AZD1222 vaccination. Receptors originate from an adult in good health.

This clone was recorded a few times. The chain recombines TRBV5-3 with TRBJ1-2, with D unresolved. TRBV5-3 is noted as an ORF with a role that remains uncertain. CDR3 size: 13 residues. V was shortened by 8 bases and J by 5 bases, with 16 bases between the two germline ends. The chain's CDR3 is CARDLWVRYGYTF. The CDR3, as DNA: TGTGCCAGGGACCTATGGGTTCGGTATGGCTACACCTTC.

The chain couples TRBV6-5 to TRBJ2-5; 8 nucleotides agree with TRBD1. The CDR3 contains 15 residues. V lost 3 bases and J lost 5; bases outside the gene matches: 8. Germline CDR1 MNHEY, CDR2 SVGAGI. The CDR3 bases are TGTGCCAGCAGTTATTCCGACAGGGGTGGGGAGACCCAGTACTTC. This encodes CASSYSDRGGETQYF.

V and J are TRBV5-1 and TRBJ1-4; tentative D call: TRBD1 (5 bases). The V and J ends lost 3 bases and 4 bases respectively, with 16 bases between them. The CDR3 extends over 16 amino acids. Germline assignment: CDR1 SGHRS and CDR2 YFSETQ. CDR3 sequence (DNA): TGCGCCAGCAGCTCACCATCCCGGGGGAATAATGAAAAACTGTTTTTT. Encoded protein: CASSSPSRGNNEKLFF. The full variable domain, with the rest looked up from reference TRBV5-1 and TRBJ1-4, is KAGVTQTPRYLIKTRGQQVTLSCSPISGHRSVSWYQQTPGQGLQFLFEYFSETQRNKGNFPGRFSGRQFSNSRSEMNVSTLELGDSALYLCASSSPSRGNNEKLFFGSGTQLSVL.

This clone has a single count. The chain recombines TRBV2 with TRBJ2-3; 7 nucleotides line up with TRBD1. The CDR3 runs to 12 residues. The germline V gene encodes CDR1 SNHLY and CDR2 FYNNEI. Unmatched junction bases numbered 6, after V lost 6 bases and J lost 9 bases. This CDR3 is CASRDEGGTQYF. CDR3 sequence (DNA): TGTGCCAGCAGGGACGAAGGGGGCACGCAGTATTTT.

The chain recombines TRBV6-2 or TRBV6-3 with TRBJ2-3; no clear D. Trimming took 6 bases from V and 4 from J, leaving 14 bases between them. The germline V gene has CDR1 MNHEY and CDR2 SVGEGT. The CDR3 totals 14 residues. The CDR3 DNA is TGTGCCAGCAGCCCCACCGGGCCCTCAGATACGCAGTATTTT. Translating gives CASSPTGPSDTQYF.

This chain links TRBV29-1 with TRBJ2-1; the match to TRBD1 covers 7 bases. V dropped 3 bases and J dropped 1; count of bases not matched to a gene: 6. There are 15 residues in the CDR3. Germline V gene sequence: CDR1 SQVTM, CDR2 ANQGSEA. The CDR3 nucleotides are TGCAGCGTTGACGGGACAGATGTATCCTACAATGAGCAGTTCTTC. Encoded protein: CSVDGTDVSYNEQFF.

The CDR3 nucleotides read TGTGCCAGCTCGCCCGATCATCTCAATGAGCAGTTCTTC. Translating it yields CASSPDHLNEQFF. V gene TRBV18 combines with J gene TRBJ2-1; D is unresolved. CDR1 is KGHSH and CDR2 is LQKENI in the germline V gene. The CDR3 length is 13 residues. Trimming removed 6 bases from V and 6 bases from J, with 12 bases in between.

This CDR3 reads CASSSYDSGRARETQYF. CDR3 coding DNA: TGTGCCAGCAGTTCATACGATAGCGGGAGGGCTAGGGAGACCCAGTACTTC. V is TRBV27 and J is TRBJ2-5; 11 bases fit TRBD2. J gave up 5 bases and V 4 bases, and 12 bases lay outside the gene matches. This CDR3 has 17 residues. Germline V gene data show CDR1 as MNHEY and CDR2 as SMNVEV (reference sequence).

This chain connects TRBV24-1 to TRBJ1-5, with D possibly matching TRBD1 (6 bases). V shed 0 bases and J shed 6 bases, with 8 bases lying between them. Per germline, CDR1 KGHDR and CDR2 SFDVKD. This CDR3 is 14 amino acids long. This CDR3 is CATSDLGDTQPQHF. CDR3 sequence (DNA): TGTGCCACCAGTGATTTGGGGGACACTCAGCCCCAGCATTTT.

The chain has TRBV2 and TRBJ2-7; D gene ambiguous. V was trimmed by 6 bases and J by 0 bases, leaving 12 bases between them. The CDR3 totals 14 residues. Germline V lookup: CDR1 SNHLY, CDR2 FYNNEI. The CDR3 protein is CASRGYSDSYEQYF. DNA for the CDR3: TGTGCCAGCAGGGGGTACTCAGACTCCTACGAGCAGTACTTC.

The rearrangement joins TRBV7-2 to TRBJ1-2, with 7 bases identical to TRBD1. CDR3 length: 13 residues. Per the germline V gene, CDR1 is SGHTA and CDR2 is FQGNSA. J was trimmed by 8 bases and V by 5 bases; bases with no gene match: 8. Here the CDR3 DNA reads TGTGCCAGCAGCCCCGAGACAGGGATAGGCTACACCTTC. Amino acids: CASSPETGIGYTF.

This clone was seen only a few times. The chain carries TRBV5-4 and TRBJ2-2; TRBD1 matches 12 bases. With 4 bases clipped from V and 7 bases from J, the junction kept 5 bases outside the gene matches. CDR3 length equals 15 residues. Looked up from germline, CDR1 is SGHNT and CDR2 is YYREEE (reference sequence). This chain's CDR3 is CASSRDRGPIGELFF. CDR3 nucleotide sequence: TGTGCCAGCAGCCGGGACAGGGGGCCTATCGGGGAGCTGTTTTTT.

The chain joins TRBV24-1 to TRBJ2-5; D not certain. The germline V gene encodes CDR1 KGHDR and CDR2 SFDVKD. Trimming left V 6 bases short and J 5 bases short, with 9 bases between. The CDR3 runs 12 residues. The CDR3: CATSSTGETQYF. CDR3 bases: TGTGCCACCAGTTCGACTGGGGAGACCCAGTACTTC.

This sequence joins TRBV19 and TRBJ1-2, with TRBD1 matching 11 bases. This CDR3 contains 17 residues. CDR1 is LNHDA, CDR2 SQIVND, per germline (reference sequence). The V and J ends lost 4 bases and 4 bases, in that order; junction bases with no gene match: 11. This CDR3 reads CASSTRQTGTGGYGYTF. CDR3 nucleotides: TGTGCCAGTAGTACCCGACAAACCGGGACAGGGGGCTATGGCTACACCTTC.

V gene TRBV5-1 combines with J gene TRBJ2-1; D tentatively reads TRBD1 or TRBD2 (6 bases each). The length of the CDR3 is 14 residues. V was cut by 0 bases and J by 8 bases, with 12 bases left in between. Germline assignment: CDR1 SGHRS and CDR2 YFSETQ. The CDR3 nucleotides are TGCGCCAGCAGCTTGGTTGGGGGGCTCGATGAGCAGTTCTTC. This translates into CASSLVGGLDEQFF.

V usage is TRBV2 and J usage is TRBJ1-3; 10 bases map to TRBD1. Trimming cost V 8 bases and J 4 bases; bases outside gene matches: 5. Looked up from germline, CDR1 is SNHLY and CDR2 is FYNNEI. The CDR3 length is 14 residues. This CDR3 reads CASLRQGAGNTIYF. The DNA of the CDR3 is TGTGCCAGCCTTCGACAGGGGGCCGGAAACACCATATATTTT.

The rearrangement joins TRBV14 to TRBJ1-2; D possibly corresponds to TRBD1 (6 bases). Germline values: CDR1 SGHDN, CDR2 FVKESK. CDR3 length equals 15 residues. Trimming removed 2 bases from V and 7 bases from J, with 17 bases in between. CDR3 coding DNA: TGTGCCAGCAGCCAACACATTACAGGGCAAGCTGGCTACACCTTC. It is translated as CASSQHITGQAGYTF.

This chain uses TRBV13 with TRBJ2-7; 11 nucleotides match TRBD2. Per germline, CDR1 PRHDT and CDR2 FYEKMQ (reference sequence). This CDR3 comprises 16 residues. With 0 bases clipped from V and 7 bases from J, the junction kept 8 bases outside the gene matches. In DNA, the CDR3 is TGTGCCAGCAGCTTAGGGGGTCTAGCGGGAGGAGAGGAGCAGTACTTC. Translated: CASSLGGLAGGEEQYF.

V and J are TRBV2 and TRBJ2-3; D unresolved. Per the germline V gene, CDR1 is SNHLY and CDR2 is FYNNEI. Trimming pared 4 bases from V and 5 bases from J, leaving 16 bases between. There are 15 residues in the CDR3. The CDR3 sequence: CASSGFSSRGDTQYF. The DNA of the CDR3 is TGTGCCAGCAGTGGGTTCAGTTCGCGTGGAGATACGCAGTATTTT.

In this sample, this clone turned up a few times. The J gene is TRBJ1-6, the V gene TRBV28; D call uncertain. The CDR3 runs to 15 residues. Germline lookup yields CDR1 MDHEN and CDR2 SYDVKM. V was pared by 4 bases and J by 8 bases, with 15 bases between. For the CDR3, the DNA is TGTGCCAGCAGTTACTCGCCGGGCCAATATTCACCCCTCCACTTT. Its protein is CASSYSPGQYSPLHF.

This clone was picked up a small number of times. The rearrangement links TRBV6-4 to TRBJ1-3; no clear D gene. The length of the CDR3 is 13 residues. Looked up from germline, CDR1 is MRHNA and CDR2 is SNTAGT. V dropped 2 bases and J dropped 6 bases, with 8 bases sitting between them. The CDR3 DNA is TGTGCCAGCAGTGACATAGCACCAAACACCATATATTTT. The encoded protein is CASSDIAPNTIYF.

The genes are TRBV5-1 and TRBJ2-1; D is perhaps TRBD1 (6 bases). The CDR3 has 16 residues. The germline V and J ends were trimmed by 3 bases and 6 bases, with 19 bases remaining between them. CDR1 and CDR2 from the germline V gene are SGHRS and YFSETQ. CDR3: CASSSTRTALFNEQFF. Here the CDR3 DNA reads TGCGCCAGCAGCTCTACGCGGACAGCGCTATTCAATGAGCAGTTCTTC.

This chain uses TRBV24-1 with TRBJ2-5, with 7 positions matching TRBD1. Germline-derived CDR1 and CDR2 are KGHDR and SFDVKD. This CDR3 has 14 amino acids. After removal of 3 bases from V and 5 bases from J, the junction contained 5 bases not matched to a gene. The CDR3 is CATSDTTGSETQYF. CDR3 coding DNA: TGTGCCACCAGTGATACGACAGGGAGCGAGACCCAGTACTTC.